This TCR beta chain came from a study of blood T cells in healthy people across ages. Study-wide findings and caveats: Older individuals had lower TCR beta diversity per million T cells (the decline was roughly linear).

The CDR3 extends over 14 amino acids. Trimming removed 3 bases from V and 5 bases from J; junction bases left unmatched: 3. CDR1 and CDR2 (germline): SEHNR, FQNEAQ (reference sequence). As for this clonotype: Antigen: not known.

Individuals who donated were healthy Caucasians from Russia aged about 6 to 100. Sample-barcoded 5' priming and a J-beta primer mix drove a second PCR of 7 to 11 cycles. Every sample produced at least 2.5 million CDR3-containing paired-end reads. MiXCR, run by TCRdb on the 5' RACE reads, gives a single entry per CDR3 protein. The table shows more than 700,000 distinct CDR3 sequences, with about half occurring only once. Source material: blood. The receptor was derived from a man older than 75 in good health. This chain uses TRBV7-9 with TRBJ1-1; TRBD1 aligns across 10 bases. CDR3 DNA sequence: TGTGCCAGCAGCTTCGGGACAGGGGATACTGAAGCTTTCTTT. Amino acid sequence: CASSFGTGDTEAFF.